Following are 3 T cell receptor beta chains from one sample sequenced in a study of blood T cell repertoires in COVID-19. Measured with immunoSEQ multiplex PCR; TCRdb has only the in-frame clones, and not every one. The sample holds under 300,000 clones, more than 75% seen once. Sequenced material: PBMCs or T cells enriched from blood (not recorded which). These receptors came from a man in his late teens or twenties who had recovered from COVID-19.

The rearrangement links TRBV6-5 to TRBJ2-1, with TRBD1 matching 9 bases. After removal of 4 bases from V and 8 bases from J, the junction contained 9 bases not matched to a gene. The CDR3 runs to 15 residues. Germline V gene data show CDR1 as MNHEY and CDR2 as SVGAGI. CDR3 nucleotide sequence: TGTGCCAGCAGTTCCAGGACAGGGGAAGTGGATGAGCAGTTCTTC. It yields the protein CASSSRTGEVDEQFF.

V is TRBV27 and J is TRBJ2-7, with 7 positions matching TRBD1. The V and J ends lost 4 bases and 5 bases, in that order; junction bases with no gene match: 14. CDR3 length equals 16 residues. Germline CDR1 reads MNHEY; CDR2 reads SMNVEV (reference sequence). In DNA, the CDR3 is TGTGCCAGCAGTTCCACCTCAGGGGGTTCCCCCCACGAGCAGTACTTC. Translation: CASSSTSGGSPHEQYF.

The V call is TRBV11-2, the J call TRBJ2-5; tentative D call: TRBD1 (8 bases). Trimming stripped 0 bases from V and 2 bases from J, with 16 bases between. Germline CDR1 SGHAT, CDR2 FQNNGV. The CDR3 covers 17 residues. The chain's CDR3 is CASSLEPGGDRQETQYF. DNA of the CDR3: TGTGCCAGCAGCTTAGAGCCAGGGGGGGACAGGCAAGAGACCCAGTACTTC.